These 18 T cell receptor beta chains were all obtained from the same sample, sequenced in a study of blood T cell repertoires in COVID-19. Only in-frame clones appear in the TCRdb table, and some are missing; sequencing was by immunoSEQ multiplex PCR. This sample carries some 190,000 clones, more than 75% of them seen once, and the ten largest clones take roughly 18%. The source material was peripheral blood. The source is a person aged 65-85 years with COVID-19, enrolled during active disease.

The chain uses TRBV28 and TRBJ1-3; the match to TRBD1 covers 7 bases. The CDR3 runs 15 residues. Trimming took 5 bases from V and 2 from J; bases not matched to a gene: 6. Germline-derived CDR1 and CDR2 are MDHEN and SYDVKM. The DNA of the CDR3 is TGTGCCAGCAGTGGACCGACAGGGCCTGGAAACACCATATATTTT. This gives the protein CASSGPTGPGNTIYF.

The chain employs TRBV5-1 and TRBJ1-2; 10 nucleotides match TRBD1. The CDR3 extends over 11 amino acids. V lost 7 bases, J lost 7 bases, and 1 base stayed unmatched. From germline, CDR1 is SGHRS and CDR2 YFSETQ. The CDR3, as DNA: TGCGCCAGCGGGACAGGGGTTGGCTACACCTTC. Residues: CASGTGVGYTF.

The V and J genes are TRBV7-9 and TRBJ2-1; 7 bases fit TRBD2. CDR3 length equals 16 residues. The V gene's germline CDR1 is SEHNR and CDR2 FQNEAQ (reference sequence). Trimming at V came to 3 bases and at J to 0 bases, leaving 5 bases not matched to a gene. CDR3 residues: CASSFRGGSSYNEQFF. For the CDR3, the DNA is TGTGCCAGCAGCTTTCGTGGCGGGAGCTCCTACAATGAGCAGTTCTTC.

V usage is TRBV9 and J usage is TRBJ1-5; D might be TRBD1 (5 bases). There are 15 residues in the CDR3. Deletions cut 4 bases from V and 4 bases from J, with 15 bases between. From germline, CDR1 is SGDLS and CDR2 YYNGEE. The CDR3 DNA is TGTGCCAGCAGCCCGGCGGGGGGTACAAATCAGCCCCAGCATTTT. Amino acids: CASSPAGGTNQPQHF.

This chain joins TRBV5-3 and TRBJ2-7; 7 nucleotides agree with TRBD2. TRBV5-3 is labeled an ORF, and its function is uncertain. This CDR3 has 13 residues. The trim removed 4 bases at V and 3 bases at J, leaving 4 bases unmatched. DNA for the CDR3: TGTGCCAGAAGCCCGACTAGCAGCTACGAGCAGTACTTC. It translates to CARSPTSSYEQYF.

V gene TRBV18 combines with J gene TRBJ1-3, with TRBD1 matching 8 bases. The germline gives CDR1 KGHSH, CDR2 LQKENI. The CDR3 consists of 15 residues. With V trimmed by 5 bases and J by 0 bases, 3 bases remained unmatched. The CDR3 loop reads CASSEGQVSGNTIYF. CDR3 nucleotides: TGTGCCAGCTCAGAGGGACAGGTCTCTGGAAACACCATATATTTT.

The V gene is TRBV4-3, the J gene TRBJ1-5; maybe TRBD1 (5 bases). Germline CDR1 reads LGHNA; CDR2 reads YSLEER. The CDR3 consists of 14 residues. Trimming shortened V by 1 base and J by 7 bases, and 11 bases separated the two germline ends. CDR3 amino acids: CASSQVAGSQPQHF. The CDR3 bases are TGCGCCAGCAGCCAAGTTGCAGGGTCCCAGCCCCAGCATTTT.

This chain joins TRBV7-2 and TRBJ2-5, with 11 bases matching TRBD1. Germline CDR1 reads SGHTA; CDR2 reads FQGNSA. The CDR3 covers 16 residues. J gave up 5 bases and V 5 bases, and 10 bases lay outside the gene matches. The CDR3 region is CASSRAGTGGRETQYF. CDR3 in DNA: TGTGCCAGCAGCCGCGCCGGGACAGGGGGAAGGGAGACCCAGTACTTC.

This sequence joins TRBV5-1 and TRBJ1-5; tentatively, D is TRBD1 (6 bases). The CDR3 is 14 amino acids. The germline gives CDR1 SGHRS, CDR2 YFSETQ. The germline V and J ends were trimmed by 1 base and 5 bases, with 10 bases remaining between them. CDR3 DNA: TGCGCCAGCAGCTTGACAGGGCGCGATCAGCCCCAGCATTTT. Translation gives CASSLTGRDQPQHF.

This chain joins TRBV6-5 and TRBJ2-7, with a weak D call TRBD1 (6 bases). Germline V gene lookup returns CDR1 MNHEY and CDR2 SVGAGI. V lost 9 bases, J lost 6 bases, and 21 bases lay in between. This CDR3 region has 14 residues. CDR3 coding DNA: TGTGCCAGTAGACGGGACAAGGAATTCGTCGAGCAGTACTTC. Translated, it gives CASRRDKEFVEQYF.

This chain uses TRBV7-9 with TRBJ1-2; no clear D. The CDR3 is made up of 14 amino acids. Germline-derived CDR1 and CDR2 are SEHNR and FQNEAQ (reference sequence). With 6 bases removed from V and 7 bases from J, the gap between germline ends came to 18 bases. The CDR3 loop reads CASSNDPGVFGYTF. In nucleotides, the CDR3 is TGTGCCAGCAGTAACGATCCCGGGGTCTTTGGCTACACCTTC.

The genes are TRBV19 and TRBJ2-1, with TRBD1 as a possible D gene (5 bases). Trimming pared 3 bases from V and 6 bases from J, leaving 12 bases between. The CDR3 runs 14 residues. The V gene's germline CDR1 is LNHDA and CDR2 SQIVND (reference sequence). The CDR3 bases are TGTGCCAGTAGTATCCCAGGGAACGGCAATGAGCAGTTCTTC. It codes for CASSIPGNGNEQFF.

The J gene is TRBJ1-1, the V gene TRBV4-3; D might be TRBD1 (5 bases). The germline V gene has CDR1 LGHNA and CDR2 YSLEER. The V end lost 0 bases, the J end lost 5 bases, and 10 bases lay between the germline ends. This CDR3 contains 14 residues. The CDR3 DNA reads TGCGCCAGCAGCCAAGATAGGGGAGGAACTGAAGCTTTCTTT. The encoded protein is CASSQDRGGTEAFF.

The chain joins TRBV13 to TRBJ2-1; 9 bases line up with TRBD2. CDR3 size: 15 residues. The V gene end was trimmed by 6 bases and the J gene end by 7 bases; junction bases not matched to a gene: 10. The V gene's germline CDR1 is PRHDT and CDR2 FYEKMQ (reference sequence). The CDR3 region has the DNA TGTGCCAGCAGTCTAAGGACTAGCGCCCATAATGAGCAGTTCTTC. Residues: CASSLRTSAHNEQFF.

The rearrangement links TRBV29-1 to TRBJ1-1; a weak D match, TRBD1 (5 bases). V was trimmed by 5 bases and J by 0 bases, leaving 13 bases between them. This CDR3 is 14 amino acids long. CDR1 and CDR2 from the germline V gene are SQVTM and ANQGSEA. CDR3 region: CSVHSDSLNTEAFF. For the CDR3, the DNA is TGCAGCGTTCACTCAGACAGCCTGAACACTGAAGCTTTCTTT. Based on the CDR3 plus reference TRBV29-1 and TRBJ1-1, the full variable domain is SAVISQKPSRDICQRGTSLTIQCQVDSQVTMMFWYRQQPGQSLTLIATANQGSEATYESGFVIDKFPISRPNLTFSTLTVSNMSPEDSSIYLCSVHSDSLNTEAFFGQGTRLTVV.

The V gene is TRBV20-1, the J gene TRBJ1-2; D not certain. The V end was cut by 3 bases, the J end by 6 bases, with 8 bases between. This CDR3 has 11 amino acids. The germline V gene encodes CDR1 DFQATT and CDR2 SNEGSKA (reference sequence). Here the CDR3 reads CSASLEDGYTF. In nucleotides, the CDR3 is TGCAGTGCTAGTTTGGAGGATGGCTACACCTTC.

This clone was detected only once. The chain links TRBV5-4 to TRBJ2-5; TRBD2 matches at 7 bases. Germline V gives CDR1 SGHNT, CDR2 YYREEE (reference sequence). The CDR3 sequence is 14 residues long. J lost 1 base, V lost 0 bases, and 0 bases had no gene match. This CDR3 is CASSLGGGQETQYF. The CDR3 coding sequence is TGTGCCAGCAGCTTGGGCGGGGGCCAAGAGACCCAGTACTTC.

The V call is TRBV4-2, the J call TRBJ1-2; 8 nucleotides agree with TRBD1. The CDR3 is 17 residues long. The germline V gene has CDR1 LGHNA and CDR2 YNFKEQ. V lost 0 bases to trimming and J lost 4 bases; unmatched junction nucleotides: 10. CDR3 DNA: TGTGCCAGCAGCCAAGATCCAACAGGGGGGGCACGCTATGGCTACACCTTC. Protein sequence: CASSQDPTGGARYGYTF.